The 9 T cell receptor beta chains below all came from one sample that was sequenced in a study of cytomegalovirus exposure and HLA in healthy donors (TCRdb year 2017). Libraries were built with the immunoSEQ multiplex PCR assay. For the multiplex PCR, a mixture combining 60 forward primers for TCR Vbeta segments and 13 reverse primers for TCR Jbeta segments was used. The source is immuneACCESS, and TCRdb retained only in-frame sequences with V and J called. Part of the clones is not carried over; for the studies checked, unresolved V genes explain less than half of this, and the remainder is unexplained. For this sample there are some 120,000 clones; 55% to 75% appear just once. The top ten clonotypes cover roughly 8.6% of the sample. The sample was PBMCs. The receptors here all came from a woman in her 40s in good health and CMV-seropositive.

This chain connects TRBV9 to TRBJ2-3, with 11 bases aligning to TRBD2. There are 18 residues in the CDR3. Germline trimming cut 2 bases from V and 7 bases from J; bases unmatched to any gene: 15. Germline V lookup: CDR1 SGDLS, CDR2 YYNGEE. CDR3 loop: CASSVGLAGGYSPHTQYF. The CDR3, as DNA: TGTGCCAGCAGCGTCGGTCTAGCGGGAGGATACTCTCCCCATACGCAGTATTTT.

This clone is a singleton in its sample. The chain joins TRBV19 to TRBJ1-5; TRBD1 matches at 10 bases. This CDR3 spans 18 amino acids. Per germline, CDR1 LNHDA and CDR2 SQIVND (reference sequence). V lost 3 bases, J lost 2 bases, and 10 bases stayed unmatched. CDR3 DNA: TGTGCCAGTAGTATGGTCTGGGACAGGGGTGGTGGCAATCAGCCCCAGCATTTT. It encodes CASSMVWDRGGGNQPQHF.

The CDR3 DNA sequence: TGTGCCATCAGCCAGGGACTAGCGGGAGAAGTAGTAGGCAATGAGCAGTTCTTC. It is translated as CAISQGLAGEVVGNEQFF. This chain connects TRBV10-3 to TRBJ2-1; 14 bases agree with TRBD2. CDR3 size: 18 residues. Germline V gene sequence: CDR1 ENHRY, CDR2 SYGVKD. V was pared by 6 bases and J by 6 bases, with 13 bases of the junction left unmatched.

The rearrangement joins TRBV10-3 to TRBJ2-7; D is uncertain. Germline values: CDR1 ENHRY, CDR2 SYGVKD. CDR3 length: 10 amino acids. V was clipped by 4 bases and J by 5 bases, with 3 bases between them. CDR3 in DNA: TGTGCCATCAGTGCCAACGAGCAGTACTTC. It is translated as CAISANEQYF.

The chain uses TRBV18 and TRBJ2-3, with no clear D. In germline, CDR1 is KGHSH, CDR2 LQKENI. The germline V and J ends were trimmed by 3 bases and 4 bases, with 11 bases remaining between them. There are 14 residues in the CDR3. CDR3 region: CASSPQSLADTQYF. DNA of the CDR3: TGTGCCAGCTCACCCCAATCTTTAGCAGATACGCAGTATTTT.

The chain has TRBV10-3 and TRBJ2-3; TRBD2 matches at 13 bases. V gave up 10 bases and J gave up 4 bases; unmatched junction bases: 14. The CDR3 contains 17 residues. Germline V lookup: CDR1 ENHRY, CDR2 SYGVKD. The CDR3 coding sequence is TGTGCCAACACAATTTGGACTAGCGGGAGATGCCCAGATACGCAGTATTTT. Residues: CANTIWTSGRCPDTQYF.

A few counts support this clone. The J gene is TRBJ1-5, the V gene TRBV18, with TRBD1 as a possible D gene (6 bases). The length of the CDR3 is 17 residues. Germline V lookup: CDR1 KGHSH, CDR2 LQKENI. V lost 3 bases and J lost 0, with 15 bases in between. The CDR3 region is CASSPFPGHLSNQPQHF. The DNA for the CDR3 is TGTGCCAGCTCACCCTTCCCGGGACATCTTAGCAATCAGCCCCAGCATTTT. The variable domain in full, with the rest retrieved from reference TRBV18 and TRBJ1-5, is NAGVMQNPRHLVRRRGQEARLRCSPMKGHSHVYWYRQLPEEGLKFMVYLQKENIIDESGMPKERFSAEFPKEGPSILRIQQVVRGDSAAYFCASSPFPGHLSNQPQHFGDGTRLSIL.

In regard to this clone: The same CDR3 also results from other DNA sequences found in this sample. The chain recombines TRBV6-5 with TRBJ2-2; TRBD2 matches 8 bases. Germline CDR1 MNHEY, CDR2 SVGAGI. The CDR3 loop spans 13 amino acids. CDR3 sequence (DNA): TGTAGTAGCGGGAACCTCAACACCGGGGAGCTGTTTTTT. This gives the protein CSSGNLNTGELFF.

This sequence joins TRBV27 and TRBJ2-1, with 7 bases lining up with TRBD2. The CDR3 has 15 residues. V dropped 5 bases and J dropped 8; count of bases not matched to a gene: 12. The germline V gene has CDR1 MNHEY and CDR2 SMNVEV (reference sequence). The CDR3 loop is CASSPRTRKVDEQFF. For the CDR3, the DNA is TGTGCCAGCAGTCCCAGGACTAGAAAGGTTGATGAGCAGTTCTTC.